A selection of T cell receptor beta chains follows, all from one sample in a study of cytomegalovirus exposure and HLA in healthy donors. Assay: immunoSEQ multiplex PCR; the TCRdb copy retains only in-frame clones and omits some. Seen in this sample are approximately 190,000 clones; the ten most common clones hold around 0.74%. Sequencing was performed on PBMCs. These receptors were taken from a boy aged 5-17 years in good health and CMV-seronegative. Each CDR3 is given with its conserved first and last residue. D genes are given only for firm matches.

V gene	D gene	J gene	CDR3 DNA	CDR3 protein
TRBV27	NA	TRBJ1-1	TGTGCCAGCACCCTCCTAGGGGGAGGGATGAACACTGAAGCTTTCTTT	CASTLLGGGMNTEAFF
TRBV5-4	TRBD2	TRBJ2-2	TGTGCCAGCAGCGCGGGAGGCGGGGAGCTGTTTTTT	CASSAGGGELFF
TRBV13	NA	TRBJ2-4	TGTGCCAGCGGACGTAACAAGGGGAACATTCAGTACTTC	CASGRNKGNIQYF
TRBV6-5	TRBD1	TRBJ1-2	TGTGCCAGCAGTTCCGGACAGGGGGATGGCCACACCTTC	CASSSGQGDGHTF
TRBV5-4	TRBD2	TRBJ2-3	TGTGCCAGCAGCCCGGGGGGAGGGGCAGATACGCAGTATTTT	CASSPGGGADTQYF
TRBV10-1	NA	TRBJ2-7	TGCGCCAGCAGCTCCCCCGAGCCTCCCTACGAGCAGTACTTC	CASSSPEPPYEQYF
TRBV5-3	NA	TRBJ1-1	TGTGCCAGAAGCTTGGGACGAGACAGGAGGAACACTGAAGCTTTCTTT	CARSLGRDRRNTEAFF
TRBV7-2	NA	TRBJ1-6	TGTGCCAGCAGCCCTGGGGCTCTTAATAATTCACCCCTCCACTTT	CASSPGALNNSPLHF
TRBV18	TRBD1	TRBJ2-5	TGTGCCAGCTCACGACAGGGTCTGGGAGAGACCCAGTACTTC	CASSRQGLGETQYF
TRBV19	NA	TRBJ1-5	TGTGCCAGCAGTATGGTCACACAGGGCTATCAGCCCCAGCATTTT	CASSMVTQGYQPQHF
TRBV19	NA	TRBJ2-3	TGTGCCAGTAGTACCCCGACTACCACAGATACGCAGTATTTT	CASSTPTTTDTQYF
TRBV5-1	TRBD1	TRBJ1-5	TGCGCCAGCAGCTTGGGGGGATTGACAGGGGGCGATCAGCCCCAGCATTTT	CASSLGGLTGGDQPQHF
TRBV29-1	NA	TRBJ2-7	TGCAGCGTTACCGAAGGGGGCGAGCAGTACTTC	CSVTEGGEQYF
TRBV5-6	NA	TRBJ2-1	TGTGCCAGCAGCCCAACCAGGGGATACAATGAGCAGTTCTTC	CASSPTRGYNEQFF
TRBV4-1	TRBD2	TRBJ2-5	TGCGCCAGCAGCCAAGAAAGAAGCGGGGGGGCTGAGACCCAGTACTTC	CASSQERSGGAETQYF
TRBV9	NA	TRBJ1-6	TGTGCCAGCAGCGTTACAGGGACACCCCTCCACTTT	CASSVTGTPLHF
TRBV4-3	NA	TRBJ2-1	TGCGCCAGCAGCCAAGAAGTTTACGGGAGCCACTCCTACAATGAGCAGTTCTTC	CASSQEVYGSHSYNEQFF
TRBV27	TRBD1	TRBJ1-4	TGTGCCAGCAGCCGCCGGACAGGGGGCTTTCGGGAAAAACTGTTTTTT	CASSRRTGGFREKLFF
TRBV7-2	NA	TRBJ1-2	TGTGCCAGCAGCTTCGCCACCTCAGACTATGGCTACACCTTC	CASSFATSDYGYTF
TRBV6-5	TRBD1	TRBJ1-5	TGTGCCGTTGGACAGGGGAGCAATCAGCCCCAGCATTTT	CAVGQGSNQPQHF
TRBV19	NA	TRBJ1-2	TGTGCCAGTAGTATGTCAGGGGCAGATGGCTACACCTTC	CASSMSGADGYTF
TRBV10-1	NA	TRBJ1-6	TGCGCCAGCAGTGAAAACACCTTGAATTCACCCCTCCACTTT	CASSENTLNSPLHF
TRBV2	NA	TRBJ2-3	TGTGCCACCCCCCAGAGGATCGGCACAGATACGCAGTATTTT	CATPQRIGTDTQYF
TRBV5-8	NA	TRBJ1-4	TGTGCCAGCAGCTTTGGATCGGGGGAAGAAAAACTGTTTTTT	CASSFGSGEEKLFF
TRBV15	NA	TRBJ2-7	TGTGCCACCAGCAGAGATCAGGGGTGGGAGCAGTACTTC	CATSRDQGWEQYF
TRBV13	TRBD2	TRBJ2-7	TGTGCCAGCAGCCCCCTGGGGGAGCGGGGAAACGAGCAGTACTTC	CASSPLGERGNEQYF
TRBV18	NA	TRBJ1-1	TGTGCCAGCTCACCACGGGGGGGGGACACTGAAGCTTTCTTT	CASSPRGGDTEAFF
TRBV19	NA	TRBJ1-1	TGTGCCAGTAGTATAGAAAAGGGGAGGGTCACTGAAGCTTTCTTT	CASSIEKGRVTEAFF
TRBV6-6	NA	TRBJ1-1	TGTGCCAGCAGATTCATGAACACTGAAGCTTTCTTT	CASRFMNTEAFF
TRBV7-2	NA	TRBJ1-2	TGTGCCAGCAGCTACCCGGGGGACTACTATGGCTACACCTTC	CASSYPGDYYGYTF
TRBV7-8	NA	TRBJ2-7	TGTGCCAGCAGCTTAGAAGGAGGTTCGGTTTTGGGGCAGTACTTC	CASSLEGGSVLGQYF
TRBV5-1	NA	TRBJ2-7	TGCGCCAGCAGCTTGGCGGACTACTCCTACGAGCAGTACTTC	CASSLADYSYEQYF
TRBV13	TRBD1	TRBJ1-5	TGTGCCAGCAGCTTGGGGACAGGGGCAGACCAGCCCCAGCATTTT	CASSLGTGADQPQHF
TRBV6-1	TRBD1	TRBJ2-1	TGTGCCAGCAGGGTCGACAGGGGATCGGGCAATGAGCAGTTCTTC	CASRVDRGSGNEQFF
TRBV4-1	NA	TRBJ1-1	TGCGCCAGCAGCCTTGGGGAAGGGGCCGGCACTGAAGCTTTCTTT	CASSLGEGAGTEAFF
TRBV19	TRBD1	TRBJ1-1	TGTGCCAGTAGTATGGGACAGGGAAACACTGAAGCTTTCTTT	CASSMGQGNTEAFF
TRBV6-5	NA	TRBJ2-5	TGTGCCAGCAGTTACCGCCCCAGACAAGAGACCCAGTACTTC	CASSYRPRQETQYF
TRBV7-3	TRBD1	TRBJ1-1	TGTGCCAGCAGCTCAGGGGGCGGGAACACTGAAGCTTTCTTT	CASSSGGGNTEAFF
TRBV6-6	TRBD1	TRBJ1-4	TGTGCCAGCAGTTACCGGGACAGCGTAACCGAAAAACTGTTTTTT	CASSYRDSVTEKLFF
TRBV7-3	NA	TRBJ2-2	TGTGCCAGCAGCCATTGGACAGCCCCCGGGGAGCTGTTTTTT	CASSHWTAPGELFF
TRBV5-1	TRBD1	TRBJ2-7	TGCGCCAGCAGCAACGACAGGGGCGAAACCTACGAGCAGTACTTC	CASSNDRGETYEQYF
TRBV19	TRBD1	TRBJ1-5	TGTGCCAGTAGTATAGGCCGACAGGGGTCTCAAAATCAGCCCCAGCATTTT	CASSIGRQGSQNQPQHF
TRBV7-2	NA	TRBJ2-2	TGTGCCAGCAGCCAGACAGGGAGGGGGGAGCTGTTTTTT	CASSQTGRGELFF
TRBV2	TRBD1	TRBJ1-2	TGTGCCAGCAGAATGGACAGGGAGTATAGGGCAGACTATGGCTACACCTTC	CASRMDREYRADYGYTF
TRBV27	NA	TRBJ1-5	TGTGCCAGCAGTTTTCACATTAGCAATCAGCCCCAGCATTTT	CASSFHISNQPQHF
TRBV5-1	NA	TRBJ1-1	TGCGCCAGCAGCTTGATTCTGGGAGGGCGGGGGTTTGACACTGAAGCTTTCTTT	CASSLILGGRGFDTEAFF
TRBV25-1	TRBD1	TRBJ2-7	TGTGCCAGCAGAAAAGGACAGGGACTTTTCAACGAGCAGTACTTC	CASRKGQGLFNEQYF
TRBV30	NA	TRBJ2-3	TGTGCCTGGGGGGGCCCGATCACAGATACGCAGTATTTT	CAWGGPITDTQYF
TRBV6-5	TRBD2	TRBJ2-3	TGTGCCAGCACTAGCGGGGGGTTGGGTACAGATACGCAGTATTTT	CASTSGGLGTDTQYF
TRBV7-9	TRBD1	TRBJ1-4	TGTGCCAGCAGCGTTAAGGGGGCGACTAATGAAAAACTGTTTTTT	CASSVKGATNEKLFF
TRBV6-5	NA	TRBJ1-2	TGTGCCACCGGGGGTGGCTATGGCTACACCTTC	CATGGGYGYTF
TRBV19	TRBD1	TRBJ1-5	TGTGCCAGTAGTATTTCTGGGGGACAGATTCAGCCCCAGCATTTT	CASSISGGQIQPQHF
TRBV5-6	TRBD1	TRBJ1-5	TGTGCCAGCAGCTTACTGACAGGGGATAGCAATCAGCCCCAGCATTTT	CASSLLTGDSNQPQHF
TRBV5-1	NA	TRBJ2-2	TGCGCCAGCAGCTTGACAGAGCCTAACACCGGGGAGCTGTTTTTT	CASSLTEPNTGELFF
TRBV15	NA	TRBJ2-2	TGTGCCACCAGCAGTGGATACAGTGACACCGGGGAGCTGTTTTTT	CATSSGYSDTGELFF
TRBV27	TRBD1	TRBJ1-4	TGTGCCAGCAGTCCCCGACAGGGGTGGGAAAAACTGTTTTTT	CASSPRQGWEKLFF
TRBV15	NA	TRBJ1-4	TGTGCCACCAGCAGAGATGGTCAGCTGTTTTTT	CATSRDGQLFF